Shown below are 14 T cell receptor beta chains from a single sample sequenced in a study of blood T cell repertoires in COVID-19. Measured with immunoSEQ multiplex PCR; TCRdb has only the in-frame clones, and not every one. The sample consists of approximately 200,000 clones, approximately 85% of them appearing once. Input material: PBMCs or T cells enriched from blood (not recorded which). Source of these receptors: a woman under 40 who had recovered from COVID-19.

The V and J genes are TRBV7-9 and TRBJ2-7; no reliable D call. V lost 2 bases, J lost 4 bases, and 9 bases lay in between. The germline CDR1 and CDR2 sequences are SEHNR and FQNEAQ (reference sequence). This CDR3 has 13 amino acids. The CDR3 DNA is TGTGCCAGCAGCTTATATGAGACTTACGAGCAGTACTTC. This sequence encodes CASSLYETYEQYF. The full variable domain, with the rest looked up from reference TRBV7-9 and TRBJ2-7, is DTGVSQNPRHKITKRGQNVTFRCDPISEHNRLYWYRQTLGQGPEFLTYFQNEAQLEKSRLLSDRFSAERPKGSFSTLEIQRTEQGDSAMYLCASSLYETYEQYFGPGTRLTVT.

J is TRBJ2-7 and V is TRBV18, with D possibly being TRBD2 (6 bases). The CDR3 extends over 13 amino acids. Trimming stripped 6 bases from V and 0 bases from J, with 9 bases between. Germline values: CDR1 KGHSH, CDR2 LQKENI. In DNA, the CDR3 is TGTGCCAGCTCGGCGGGAAGCTCCTACGAGCAGTACTTC. This encodes CASSAGSSYEQYF.

This clone was seen a few times. This chain connects TRBV5-1 to TRBJ2-7; 7 nucleotides align to TRBD1. The ends lost 4 bases at V and 4 bases at J; junction bases unmatched: 8. The CDR3 has 14 residues. CDR1 is SGHRS and CDR2 is YFSETQ in the germline V gene. The CDR3 DNA sequence: TGCGCCAGCAGCGCCGACTCAGGGGGTTACGAGCAGTACTTC. Translation gives CASSADSGGYEQYF.

The rearrangement uses TRBV6-5 and TRBJ2-1; 11 bases match TRBD2. After removal of 5 bases from V and 4 bases from J, the junction contained 4 bases not matched to a gene. CDR3 length: 15 residues. The germline CDR1 and CDR2 sequences are MNHEY and SVGAGI. CDR3: CASSPGTSGYNEQFF. DNA for the CDR3: TGTGCCAGCAGTCCCGGGACTAGCGGATACAATGAGCAGTTCTTC.

The chain joins TRBV7-9 to TRBJ2-7, with D perhaps TRBD1 (6 bases). V lost 4 bases, J lost 2 bases, and 24 bases lay in between. The CDR3 length is 18 residues. The V gene's germline CDR1 is SEHNR and CDR2 FQNEAQ (reference sequence). CDR3: CASSSPSSGEIRPYEQYF. The CDR3 DNA follows: TGTGCCAGCAGCTCCCCCTCCTCAGGGGAAATTCGTCCCTACGAGCAGTACTTC.

CDR3: CASSQDISVHGYTF. DNA of the CDR3: TGTGCCAGCAGCCAAGATATTAGCGTTCATGGCTACACCTTC. V usage is TRBV3-1 (or the pseudogene TRBV3-2) and J usage is TRBJ1-2; D call uncertain. CDR3 length equals 14 residues. Trimming took 0 bases from V and 6 from J, leaving 11 bases between them. In germline, CDR1 is LGHDT, CDR2 YNNKEL (reference sequence).

The CDR3 loop reads CASSFAFSVSGNTIYF. CDR3 DNA sequence: TGTGCCAGCAGCTTCGCTTTCAGCGTTTCTGGAAACACCATATATTTT. This chain joins TRBV5-5 and TRBJ1-3, with no clear D. Germline V gene data show CDR1 as SGHKS and CDR2 as YYEKEE (reference sequence). The CDR3 is made up of 16 amino acids. Trimming shortened V by 2 bases and J by 1 base, and 13 bases separated the two germline ends.

In DNA form, the CDR3 reads TGCGCCAGCAGCCCACAGGGCTTAGAGACCCAGTACTTC. Protein: CASSPQGLETQYF. The chain has TRBV4-1 and TRBJ2-5; possible D gene TRBD1, 6 bases. Trimming removed 4 bases at V and 4 bases at J, with 10 bases between. This CDR3 spans 13 amino acids. Germline values: CDR1 MGHRA, CDR2 YSYEKL.

The chain employs TRBV28 and TRBJ1-2; D gene unclear. Germline-derived CDR1 and CDR2 are MDHEN and SYDVKM. Trimming took 6 bases from V and 0 from J, leaving 11 bases between them. The CDR3 totals 14 residues. The CDR3 reads CASRTWAANYGYTF. The CDR3, as DNA: TGTGCCAGCAGGACGTGGGCAGCTAACTATGGCTACACCTTC.

The V gene is TRBV28, the J gene TRBJ2-6, with TRBD1 matching over 9 bases. With V trimmed by 3 bases and J by 13 bases, 10 bases remained unmatched. Germline assignment: CDR1 MDHEN and CDR2 SYDVKM. This CDR3 is 15 amino acids long. DNA for the CDR3: TGTGCCAGCAGTTTGGGGACAGGGAATTTAGCAGTCCTGACTTTC. Protein: CASSLGTGNLAVLTF. Full variable domain (outside the CDR3, taken from reference TRBV28 and TRBJ2-6): DVKVTQSSRYLVKRTGEKVFLECVQDMDHENMFWYRQDPGLGLRLIYFSYDVKMKEKGDIPEGYSVSREKKERFSLILESASTNQTSMYLCASSLGTGNLAVLTFGAGSRLTVL.

CDR3 amino acids: CASSQGPNEQFF. The CDR3 region has the DNA TGTGCCAGCAGCCAGGGGCCCAATGAGCAGTTCTTC. The chain is built from TRBV3-1 (or the pseudogene TRBV3-2) and TRBJ2-1, with D possibly TRBD1 on 5 matching bases. The V gene's germline CDR1 is LGHDT and CDR2 YNNKEL (reference sequence). Between the trimmed V and J ends, which lost 3 bases and 6 bases, there was a span of 6 bases. CDR3 length: 12 amino acids.

The J gene is TRBJ1-2, the V gene TRBV5-5; TRBD1 agrees at 8 bases. The germline V gene encodes CDR1 SGHKS and CDR2 YYEKEE (reference sequence). The CDR3 is 14 residues long. Trimming cost V 0 bases and J 5 bases; bases outside gene matches: 3. The CDR3 coding sequence is TGTGCCAGCAGCTTGGGCAGGGGGCCTTATGGCTACACCTTC. Amino acid sequence: CASSLGRGPYGYTF.

This chain links TRBV27 with TRBJ1-1, with 8 nucleotides matching TRBD1. The CDR3 spans 16 residues. The V gene's germline CDR1 is MNHEY and CDR2 SMNVEV (reference sequence). V dropped 5 bases and J dropped 4; count of bases not matched to a gene: 12. CDR3 DNA sequence: TGTGCCAGCAGTAAAAGGACAGGGTTGTCGACCACTGAAGCTTTCTTT. The encoded protein is CASSKRTGLSTTEAFF.

The chain carries TRBV9 and TRBJ2-3, with D perhaps matching TRBD2 (6 bases). This CDR3 is built from 17 residues. The V gene lost 3 bases and the J gene lost 4 bases, with 21 bases spanning the gap. CDR1 is SGDLS and CDR2 is YYNGEE in the germline V gene. The CDR3 DNA is TGTGCCAGCAGCGCCGTACCATTGACTAGGGACGCAGATACGCAGTATTTT. This sequence encodes CASSAVPLTRDADTQYF.